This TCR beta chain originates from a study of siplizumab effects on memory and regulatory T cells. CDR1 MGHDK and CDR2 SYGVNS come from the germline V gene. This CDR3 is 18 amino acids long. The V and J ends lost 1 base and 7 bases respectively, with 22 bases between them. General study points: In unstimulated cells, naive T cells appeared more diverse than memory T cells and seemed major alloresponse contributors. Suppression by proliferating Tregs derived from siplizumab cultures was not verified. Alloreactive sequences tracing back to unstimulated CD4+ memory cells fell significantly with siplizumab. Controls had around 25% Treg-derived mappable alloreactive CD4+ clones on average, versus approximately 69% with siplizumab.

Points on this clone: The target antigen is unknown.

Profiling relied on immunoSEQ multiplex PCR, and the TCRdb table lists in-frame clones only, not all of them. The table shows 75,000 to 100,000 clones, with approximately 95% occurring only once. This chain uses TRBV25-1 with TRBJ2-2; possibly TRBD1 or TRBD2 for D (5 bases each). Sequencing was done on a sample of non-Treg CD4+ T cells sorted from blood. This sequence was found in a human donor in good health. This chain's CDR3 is CASSEWSGLGERGGELFF. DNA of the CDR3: TGTGCCAGCAGTGAATGGTCGGGGTTGGGCGAAAGGGGCGGGGAGCTGTTTTTT.